A selection of T cell receptor beta chains follows, all from one sample in a study of patients and donors after allogeneic stem cell transplantation. TCRdb re-called the RT-PCR reads through MiXCR, storing one row per CDR3 protein. The profile covers 160,000 or so distinct CDR3 sequences, with 24% appearing a single time and 20% to 30% taken by the ten largest. Material: blood, either unsorted or a sorted T cell fraction (not recorded which). These receptors all stem from a human donor who was either an allogeneic HSCT recipient or a stem cell or donor lymphocyte infusion donor (not recorded which). It is not recorded whose cells these are; they may come from a transplant donor. Both conserved end residues are part of each CDR3. The order of the fields is V gene, clone size, J gene, CDR3 protein. Clone sizes are given selectively: once, few, many, or a class where the clone is expanded.

V gene: TRBV4-2; clone size: -; J gene: TRBJ1-2; CDR3 protein: CASSHRQTTNYGYTF
V gene: TRBV7-8; clone size: -; J gene: TRBJ2-1; CDR3 protein: CASSLGHPYYNEQFF
V gene: TRBV7-2; clone size: -; J gene: TRBJ2-1; CDR3 protein: CASSFRGERPYNEQFF
V gene: TRBV6-5; clone size: -; J gene: TRBJ2-5; CDR3 protein: CASSQTSGRAKETQYF
V gene: TRBV15; clone size: few; J gene: TRBJ2-3; CDR3 protein: CATSLTSRGTDTQYF
V gene: TRBV6-5; clone size: few; J gene: TRBJ2-2; CDR3 protein: CASSQTSGWGTGELFF
V gene: TRBV20-1; clone size: few; J gene: TRBJ1-3; CDR3 protein: CSARDLGNGNTIYF
V gene: TRBV4-3; clone size: -; J gene: TRBJ2-1; CDR3 protein: CSTDLGRALYNEQFF
V gene: TRBV7-9; clone size: -; J gene: TRBJ2-7; CDR3 protein: CASSTDRALSEQYF
V gene: TRBV7-9; clone size: few; J gene: TRBJ1-1; CDR3 protein: CASSESGGDTEAFF
V gene: TRBV12-3/TRBV12-4; clone size: -; J gene: TRBJ1-1; CDR3 protein: CASSFTTGLNTEAFF
V gene: TRBV25-1; clone size: -; J gene: TRBJ1-6; CDR3 protein: CASRTGGYSPLHF
V gene: TRBV30; clone size: few; J gene: TRBJ2-7; CDR3 protein: CAWSKKQGLSYEQYF
V gene: TRBV9; clone size: -; J gene: TRBJ1-3; CDR3 protein: CASSVTGGFSGNTIYF
V gene: TRBV20-1; clone size: -; J gene: TRBJ2-3; CDR3 protein: CSARDSGTDTQYF
V gene: TRBV12-3/TRBV12-4; clone size: -; J gene: TRBJ2-3; CDR3 protein: CASSSTGRVSDTQYF
V gene: TRBV11-2; clone size: -; J gene: TRBJ2-5; CDR3 protein: CASSLFASQETQYF
V gene: TRBV7-2; clone size: few; J gene: TRBJ2-1; CDR3 protein: CASSQQSRDEQFF
V gene: TRBV13; clone size: few; J gene: TRBJ2-7; CDR3 protein: CASSTVATGPSYEQYF
V gene: TRBV27; clone size: -; J gene: TRBJ2-7; CDR3 protein: CASSFHFYDIFHEQYF
V gene: TRBV7-3; clone size: -; J gene: TRBJ1-2; CDR3 protein: CASSLGVYYGYTF
V gene: TRBV11-2; clone size: few; J gene: TRBJ1-6; CDR3 protein: CASSDHERSSPLHF
V gene: TRBV4-3; clone size: -; J gene: TRBJ2-3; CDR3 protein: CASSQEKDLDTQYF
V gene: TRBV20-1; clone size: many; J gene: TRBJ1-4; CDR3 protein: CSAKDRLRMGREKLFF
V gene: TRBV14; clone size: -; J gene: TRBJ2-2; CDR3 protein: CASSQVFVYTGELFF
V gene: TRBV5-6; clone size: once; J gene: TRBJ2-1; CDR3 protein: CASSQTPPGKDEQFF
V gene: TRBV5-1; clone size: few; J gene: TRBJ2-7; CDR3 protein: CASSLFGRGTDEQYF
V gene: TRBV6-2/TRBV6-3; clone size: many; J gene: TRBJ1-1; CDR3 protein: CATSDNTEAFF
V gene: TRBV7-9; clone size: -; J gene: TRBJ2-2; CDR3 protein: CASSLSRDSNTGELFF
V gene: TRBV4-3; clone size: few; J gene: TRBJ2-1; CDR3 protein: CASSQDTEQFF
V gene: TRBV5-1; clone size: few; J gene: TRBJ1-3; CDR3 protein: CASSYETGVTGNTIYF
V gene: TRBV28; clone size: -; J gene: TRBJ2-3; CDR3 protein: CASSLSQSVGDTQYF
V gene: TRBV4-2; clone size: few; J gene: TRBJ2-7; CDR3 protein: CASSHSGTATYEQYF
V gene: TRBV15; clone size: few; J gene: TRBJ1-5; CDR3 protein: CATSREGRDRGFQPQHF
V gene: TRBV11-2; clone size: few; J gene: TRBJ1-1; CDR3 protein: CASSADYNTEAFF
V gene: TRBV12-3/TRBV12-4; clone size: -; J gene: TRBJ1-1; CDR3 protein: CASSFTDRGAFF
V gene: TRBV3-1; clone size: -; J gene: TRBJ2-1; CDR3 protein: CASSQDWARGSYNEQFF
V gene: TRBV12-3/TRBV12-4; clone size: few; J gene: TRBJ2-1; CDR3 protein: CASSPGLAYNEQFF
V gene: TRBV20-1; clone size: few; J gene: TRBJ1-1; CDR3 protein: CSVVQRGQAVAFF